The clone carrying this TCR beta chain was seen only a few times. Its antigen is unknown. The CDR3 is made up of 17 amino acids. The source of the sample is a study of T-cell memory formation after mild COVID-19. Study-wide findings and caveats: SARS-CoV-2 specificity was not confirmed for second-wave clones peaking on day 37. Contracting clones localized mainly to CM and EM when CD4+ and mainly to EMRA when CD8+. In pre-infection memory, a portion of responding clones appeared, which suggested that cross-reactive memory joined.

Each CDR3 protein gets one entry after TCRdb re-called the 5' RACE reads with MiXCR. The sample includes approximately 300,000 distinct CDR3 sequences, roughly 15% of them seen just once. The chain has TRBV3-2 and TRBJ2-2; the listed D gene, TRBD1, was not tested against the DNA. TRBV3-2 is described as a pseudogene. The sequence derives from a man aged 18 to 30 who had mild COVID-19 (a few samples of this study predate the infection). Cell type and time point are not known. The sequenced material came from PBMCs or a T cell subset sorted from them (not recorded which). CDR3 loop: CASSQDPGQANTGELFF. Written as DNA, the CDR3 is TGTGCCAGCAGCCAAGATCCGGGACAGGCGAACACCGGGGAGCTGTTTTTT.